Listed here is a single TCR beta chain. Its antigen is undetermined. The ends were cut back, 1 base at V and 3 bases at J, with 12 bases in the middle. From germline, CDR1 is KGHSH and CDR2 LQKENI. CDR3 length: 15 residues. This specimen belongs to a study of cytomegalovirus exposure and HLA in healthy donors. About the study: Tens of millions of unique TCRs from HLA-typed donors made up an early data release. Points from the study as a whole: Cytomegalovirus-associated TCR beta chains were listed, numbering roughly 150. The sole available immune exposure information was CMV serostatus.

The PCR employed 60 Vbeta primers together with 13 Jbeta primers. Data came from immunoSEQ multiplex PCR; TCRdb stores just in-frame clones and leaves some out. The data contain roughly 120,000 clones, 80% of them singletons. The TCR originated in a female donor in good health and CMV-seropositive. Sequencing was carried out using PBMCs. The V call is TRBV18, the J call TRBJ1-1, with a possible D match to TRBD1 (5 bases). This CDR3 reads CASSPRPRVDTEAFF. In DNA form, the CDR3 reads TGTGCCAGCTCACCACGTCCCAGGGTCGACACTGAAGCTTTCTTT. Complete variable domain (other parts from reference TRBV18 and TRBJ1-1): NAGVMQNPRHLVRRRGQEARLRCSPMKGHSHVYWYRQLPEEGLKFMVYLQKENIIDESGMPKERFSAEFPKEGPSILRIQQVVRGDSAAYFCASSPRPRVDTEAFFGQGTRLTVV.